This T cell receptor (beta chain) emerged from a study of shared clonotypes between healthy human individuals. The assay was immunoSEQ multiplex PCR, and TCRdb's table has in-frame clones only and misses some. Counted here are 150,000 to 200,000 clones, approximately 95% occurring once; the ten biggest clones make up around 0.067%. On this clone itself: Its antigen is unidentified.

Broader study findings: An anticipated effect of sequencing depth on clonotype sharing among donors was recognized. Though the depth was large, rarefaction showed that sorted-subset sequencing was incomplete.

CDR1 is SNHLY and CDR2 is FYNNEI in the germline V gene. Trimming pared 3 bases from V and 9 bases from J, leaving 6 bases between. The CDR3 covers 11 residues. The origin of this receptor is a woman younger than 45 in good health. The chain carries TRBV2 and TRBJ1-5; D is unclear. Source material: naive CD4+ T cells sorted from blood. Subset specified: CD45RA+ positively selected. The DNA for the CDR3 is TGTGCCAGCAGTGAGGGCGGGCCCCAGCATTTT. Residues: CASSEGGPQHF.